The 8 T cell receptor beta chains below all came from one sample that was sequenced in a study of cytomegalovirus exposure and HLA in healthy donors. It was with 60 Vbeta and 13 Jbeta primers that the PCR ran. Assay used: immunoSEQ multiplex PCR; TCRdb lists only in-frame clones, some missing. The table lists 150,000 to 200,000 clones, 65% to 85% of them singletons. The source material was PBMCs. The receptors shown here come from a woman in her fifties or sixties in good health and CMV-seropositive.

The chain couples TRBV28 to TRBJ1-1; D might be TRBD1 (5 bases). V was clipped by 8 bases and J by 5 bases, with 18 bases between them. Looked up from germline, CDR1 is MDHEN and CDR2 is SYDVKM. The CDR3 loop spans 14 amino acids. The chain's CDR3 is CASYSGREGTEAFF. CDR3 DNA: TGTGCCAGCTATTCTGGCAGGGAGGGGACTGAAGCTTTCTTT.

DNA of the CDR3: TGTGCCAGCTCACCGACGGCACTAGCGGGGACGAATGAGCAGTTCTTC. It yields the protein CASSPTALAGTNEQFF. This chain links TRBV18 with TRBJ2-1, with 10 bases lining up with TRBD2. In germline, CDR1 is KGHSH, CDR2 LQKENI. Trimming took 3 bases from V and 7 from J; bases not matched to a gene: 9. This CDR3 region has 16 residues.

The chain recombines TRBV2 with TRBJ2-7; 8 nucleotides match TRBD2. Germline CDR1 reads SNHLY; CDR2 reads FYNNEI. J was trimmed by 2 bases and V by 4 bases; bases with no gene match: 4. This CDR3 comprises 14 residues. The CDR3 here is CASSGGTRTYEQYF. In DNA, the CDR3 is TGTGCCAGCAGTGGAGGGACTAGGACCTACGAGCAGTACTTC.

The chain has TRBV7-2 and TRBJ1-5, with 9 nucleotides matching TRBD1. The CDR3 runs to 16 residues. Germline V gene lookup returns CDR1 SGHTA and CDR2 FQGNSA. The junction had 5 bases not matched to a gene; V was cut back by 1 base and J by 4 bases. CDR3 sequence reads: CASSLVGTGYNQPQHF. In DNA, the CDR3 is TGTGCCAGCAGCTTAGTCGGGACAGGGTATAATCAGCCCCAGCATTTT.

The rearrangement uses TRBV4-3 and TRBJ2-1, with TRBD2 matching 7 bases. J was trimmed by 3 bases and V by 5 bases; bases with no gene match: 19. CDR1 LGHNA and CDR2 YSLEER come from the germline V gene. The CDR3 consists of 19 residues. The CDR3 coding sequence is TGCGCCAGCAGCGCCCGACACACTACTAGCGACCTCCACTACAATGAGCAGTTCTTC. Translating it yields CASSARHTTSDLHYNEQFF.

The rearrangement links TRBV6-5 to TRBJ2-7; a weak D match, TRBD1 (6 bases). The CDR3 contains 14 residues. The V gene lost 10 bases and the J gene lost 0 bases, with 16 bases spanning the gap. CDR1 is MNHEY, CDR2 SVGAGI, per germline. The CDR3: CATRPGDRSYEQYF. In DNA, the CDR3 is TGTGCCACCCGACCAGGGGACCGCTCCTACGAGCAGTACTTC.

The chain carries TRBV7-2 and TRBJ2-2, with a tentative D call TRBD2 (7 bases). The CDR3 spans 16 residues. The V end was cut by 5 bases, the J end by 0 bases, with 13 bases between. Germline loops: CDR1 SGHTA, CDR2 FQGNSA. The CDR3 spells CASSVGGGANTGELFF. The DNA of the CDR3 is TGTGCCAGCAGCGTAGGGGGGGGAGCGAACACCGGGGAGCTGTTTTTT.

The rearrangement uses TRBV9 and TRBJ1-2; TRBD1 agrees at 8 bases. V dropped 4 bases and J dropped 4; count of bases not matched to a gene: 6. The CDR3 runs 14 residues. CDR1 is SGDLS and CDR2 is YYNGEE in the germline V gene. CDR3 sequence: CASSPGGASYGYTF. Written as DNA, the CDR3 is TGTGCCAGCAGCCCAGGGGGCGCGAGCTATGGCTACACCTTC.